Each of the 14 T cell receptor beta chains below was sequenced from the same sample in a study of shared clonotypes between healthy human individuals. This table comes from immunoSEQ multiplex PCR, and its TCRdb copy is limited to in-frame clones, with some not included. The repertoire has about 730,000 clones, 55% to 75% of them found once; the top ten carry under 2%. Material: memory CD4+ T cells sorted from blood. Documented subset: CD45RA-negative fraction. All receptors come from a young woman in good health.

CDR3 loop: CASSFRLAGPLAKNIQYF. In DNA, the CDR3 is TGTGCCAGCAGTTTTCGACTAGCGGGGCCCCTAGCCAAAAACATTCAGTACTTC. The gene calls are TRBV27 and TRBJ2-4, with 11 bases aligning to TRBD2. After removal of 3 bases from V and 0 bases from J, the junction contained 7 bases not matched to a gene. CDR3 size: 18 residues. Germline V gives CDR1 MNHEY, CDR2 SMNVEV (reference sequence).

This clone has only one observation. The DNA of the CDR3 is TGCGCCAGCAGCCAAGATCTCCGTTGGGAAGAGACCCAGTACTTC. Protein sequence: CASSQDLRWEETQYF. The chain has TRBV4-1 and TRBJ2-5; unclear D gene. Per the germline V gene, CDR1 is MGHRA and CDR2 is YSYEKL. CDR3 size: 15 residues. Trimming removed 0 bases at V and 3 bases at J, with 11 bases between.

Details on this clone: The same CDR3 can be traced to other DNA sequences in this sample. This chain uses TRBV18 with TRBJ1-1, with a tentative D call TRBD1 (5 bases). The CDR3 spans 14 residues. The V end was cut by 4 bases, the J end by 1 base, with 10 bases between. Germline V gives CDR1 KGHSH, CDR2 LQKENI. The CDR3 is CASSLGRKNTEAFF. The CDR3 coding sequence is TGTGCCAGCTCACTGGGACGGAAGAACACTGAAGCTTTCTTT.

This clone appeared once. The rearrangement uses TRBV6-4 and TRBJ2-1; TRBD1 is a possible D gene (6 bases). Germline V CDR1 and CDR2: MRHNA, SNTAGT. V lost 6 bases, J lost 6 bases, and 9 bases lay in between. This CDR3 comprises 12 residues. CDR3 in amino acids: CASSNRVNEQFF. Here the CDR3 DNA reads TGTGCCAGCAGCAACAGGGTCAATGAGCAGTTCTTC.

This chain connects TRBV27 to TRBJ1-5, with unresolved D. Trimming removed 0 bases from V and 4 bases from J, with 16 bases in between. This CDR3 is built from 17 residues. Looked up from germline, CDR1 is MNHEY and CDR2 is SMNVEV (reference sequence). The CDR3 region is CASSLSIGQAPNQPQHF. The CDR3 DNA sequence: TGTGCCAGCAGTTTATCGATTGGCCAAGCGCCAAATCAGCCCCAGCATTTT.

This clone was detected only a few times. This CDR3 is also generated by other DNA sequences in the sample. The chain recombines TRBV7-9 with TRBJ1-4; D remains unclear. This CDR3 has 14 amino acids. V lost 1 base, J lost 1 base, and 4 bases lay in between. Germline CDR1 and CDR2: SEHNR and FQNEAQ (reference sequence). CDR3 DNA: TGTGCCAGCAGCTTAGGCAGAACTAATGAAAAACTGTTTTTT. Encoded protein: CASSLGRTNEKLFF.

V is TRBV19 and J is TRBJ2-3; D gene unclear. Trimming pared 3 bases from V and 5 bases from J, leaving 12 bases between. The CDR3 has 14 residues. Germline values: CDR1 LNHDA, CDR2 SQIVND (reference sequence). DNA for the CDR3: TGTGCCAGTAGTATTTACTCCGGTGAAGATACGCAGTATTTT. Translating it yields CASSIYSGEDTQYF.

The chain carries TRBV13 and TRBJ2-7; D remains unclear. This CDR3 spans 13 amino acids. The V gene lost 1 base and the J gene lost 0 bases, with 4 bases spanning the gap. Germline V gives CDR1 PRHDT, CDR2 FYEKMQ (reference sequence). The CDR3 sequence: CASSLAASYEQYF. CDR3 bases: TGTGCCAGCAGCTTAGCGGCCTCCTACGAGCAGTACTTC.

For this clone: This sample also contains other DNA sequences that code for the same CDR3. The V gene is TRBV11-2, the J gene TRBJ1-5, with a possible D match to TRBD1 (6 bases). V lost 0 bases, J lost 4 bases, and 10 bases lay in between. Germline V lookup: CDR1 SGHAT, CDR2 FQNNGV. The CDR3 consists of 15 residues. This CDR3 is CASSLDRGRNQPQHF. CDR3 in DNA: TGTGCCAGCAGCTTAGACAGGGGACGAAATCAGCCCCAGCATTTT.

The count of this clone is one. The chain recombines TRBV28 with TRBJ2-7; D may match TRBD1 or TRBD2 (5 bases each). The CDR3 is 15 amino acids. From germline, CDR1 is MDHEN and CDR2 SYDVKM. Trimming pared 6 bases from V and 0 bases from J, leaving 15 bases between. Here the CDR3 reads CASSGRDVSSYEQYF. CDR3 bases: TGTGCCAGCAGCGGACGGGACGTTAGCTCCTACGAGCAGTACTTC.

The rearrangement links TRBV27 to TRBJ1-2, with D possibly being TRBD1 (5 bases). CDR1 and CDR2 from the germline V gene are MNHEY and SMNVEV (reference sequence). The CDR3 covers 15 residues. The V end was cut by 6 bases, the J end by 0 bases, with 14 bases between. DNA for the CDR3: TGTGCCAGCAGCTTAATGCAGGGAGCTAACTATGGCTACACCTTC. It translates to CASSLMQGANYGYTF.

DNA for the CDR3: TGTGCCAGCAGCGTGAGTCCCGGGACCGAATATGGCTACACCTTC. Protein sequence: CASSVSPGTEYGYTF. The genes are TRBV9 and TRBJ1-2; tentative D call: TRBD1 (5 bases). The CDR3 length is 15 residues. Germline CDR1 reads SGDLS; CDR2 reads YYNGEE. V dropped 2 bases and J dropped 5 bases, with 16 bases sitting between them.

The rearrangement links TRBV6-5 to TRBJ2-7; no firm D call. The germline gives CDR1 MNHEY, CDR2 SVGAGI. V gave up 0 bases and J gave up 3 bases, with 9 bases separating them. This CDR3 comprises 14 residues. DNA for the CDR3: TGTGCCAGCAGTTACTCGGGCAGGAACTACGAGCAGTACTTC. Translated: CASSYSGRNYEQYF.

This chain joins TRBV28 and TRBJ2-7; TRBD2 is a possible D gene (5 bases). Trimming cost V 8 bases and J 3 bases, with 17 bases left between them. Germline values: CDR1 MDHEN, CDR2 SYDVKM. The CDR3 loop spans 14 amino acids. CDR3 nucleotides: TGTGCCAGCGTCCGGGGTCCCAAAAACTACGAGCAGTACTTC. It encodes CASVRGPKNYEQYF.